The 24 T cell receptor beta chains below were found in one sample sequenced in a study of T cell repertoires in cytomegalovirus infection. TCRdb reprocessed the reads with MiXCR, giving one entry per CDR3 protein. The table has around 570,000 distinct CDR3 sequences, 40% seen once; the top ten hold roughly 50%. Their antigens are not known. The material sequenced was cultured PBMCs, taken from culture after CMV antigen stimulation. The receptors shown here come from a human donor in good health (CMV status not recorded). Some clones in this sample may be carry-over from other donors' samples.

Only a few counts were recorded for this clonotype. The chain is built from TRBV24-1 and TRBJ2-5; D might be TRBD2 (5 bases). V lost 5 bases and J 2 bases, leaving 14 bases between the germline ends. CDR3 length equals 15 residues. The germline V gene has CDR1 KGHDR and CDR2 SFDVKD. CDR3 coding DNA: TGTGCCACCAGTGCCGCCAAATCGGGGCAAGAGACCCAGTACTTC. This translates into CATSAAKSGQETQYF.

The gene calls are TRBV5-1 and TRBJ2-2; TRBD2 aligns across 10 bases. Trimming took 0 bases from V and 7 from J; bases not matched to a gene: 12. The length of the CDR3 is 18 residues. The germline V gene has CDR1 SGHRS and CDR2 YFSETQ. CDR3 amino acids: CASSLVPSGGPSDGELFF. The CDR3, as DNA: TGCGCCAGCAGCTTGGTCCCTAGCGGGGGCCCCTCGGACGGGGAGCTGTTTTTT.

CDR3 loop: CASSEWTAGNNEQFF. In DNA form, the CDR3 reads TGTGCCAGCAGTGAGTGGACGGCCGGAAACAATGAGCAGTTCTTC. This chain connects TRBV2 to TRBJ2-1, with D unresolved. The CDR3 has 15 amino acids. The germline V and J ends were trimmed by 3 bases and 5 bases, with 14 bases remaining between them. CDR1 and CDR2 from the germline V gene are SNHLY and FYNNEI.

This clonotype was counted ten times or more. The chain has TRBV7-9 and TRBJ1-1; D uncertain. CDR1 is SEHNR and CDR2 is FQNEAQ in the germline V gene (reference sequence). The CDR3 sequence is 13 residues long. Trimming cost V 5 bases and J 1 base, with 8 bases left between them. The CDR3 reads CASSPRENTEAFF. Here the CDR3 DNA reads TGTGCCAGCAGCCCTAGGGAGAACACTGAAGCTTTCTTT.

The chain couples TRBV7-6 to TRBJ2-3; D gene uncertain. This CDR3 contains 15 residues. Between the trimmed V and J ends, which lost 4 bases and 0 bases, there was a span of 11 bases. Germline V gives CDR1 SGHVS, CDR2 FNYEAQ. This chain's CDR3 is CASSYGSLSTDTQYF. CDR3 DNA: TGTGCCAGCAGCTACGGGTCCTTGAGCACAGATACGCAGTATTTT.

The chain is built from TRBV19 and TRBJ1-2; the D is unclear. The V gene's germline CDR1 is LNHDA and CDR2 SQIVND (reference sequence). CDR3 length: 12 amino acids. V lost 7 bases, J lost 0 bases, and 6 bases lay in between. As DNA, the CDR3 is TGTGCCAGTACGGCCTCTAACTATGGCTACACCTTC. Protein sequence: CASTASNYGYTF.

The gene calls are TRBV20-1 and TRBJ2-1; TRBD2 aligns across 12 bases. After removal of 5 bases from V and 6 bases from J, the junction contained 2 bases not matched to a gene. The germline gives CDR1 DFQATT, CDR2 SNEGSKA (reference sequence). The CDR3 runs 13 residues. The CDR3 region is CSARTSGINEQFF. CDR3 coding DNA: TGCAGTGCTCGGACTAGCGGGATCAATGAGCAGTTCTTC.

The CDR3 loop is CASREGSQMEAFF. In DNA form, the CDR3 reads TGTGCCAGCAGAGAAGGGTCCCAAATGGAAGCTTTCTTT. The V and J genes are TRBV6-2 or TRBV6-3 and TRBJ1-1; D is ambiguous. Germline lookup yields CDR1 MNHEY and CDR2 SVGEGT. This CDR3 has 13 amino acids. Trimming pared 6 bases from V and 8 bases from J, leaving 16 bases between.

CDR3 loop: CASSWRVQETQYF. In nucleotides, the CDR3 is TGTGCCAGTAGTTGGAGAGTCCAAGAGACCCAGTACTTC. The chain recombines TRBV19 with TRBJ2-5; D is ambiguous. V was trimmed by 5 bases and J by 1 base, leaving 8 bases between them. From germline, CDR1 is LNHDA and CDR2 SQIVND (reference sequence). This CDR3 contains 13 residues.

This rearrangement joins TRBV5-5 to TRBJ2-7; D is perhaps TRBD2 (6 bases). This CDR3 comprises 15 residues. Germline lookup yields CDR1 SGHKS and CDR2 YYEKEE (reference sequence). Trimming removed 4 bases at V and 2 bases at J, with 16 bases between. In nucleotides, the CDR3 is TGTGCCAGCAGCCCGGGACTCTCAACTGCCTACGAGCAGTACTTC. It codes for CASSPGLSTAYEQYF.

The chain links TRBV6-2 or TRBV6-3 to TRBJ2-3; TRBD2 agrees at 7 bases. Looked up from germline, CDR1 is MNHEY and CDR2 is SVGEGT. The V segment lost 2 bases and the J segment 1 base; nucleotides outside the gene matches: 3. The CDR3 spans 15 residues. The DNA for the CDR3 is TGTGCCAGCAGTTACGAAGGGAGGGGCACAGATACGCAGTATTTT. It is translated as CASSYEGRGTDTQYF.

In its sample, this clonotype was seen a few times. The CDR3, as DNA: TGTGCCAGCAGTTCATCCGGGACGGCGAACACCGGGGAGCTGTTTTTT. As protein: CASSSSGTANTGELFF. The V gene is TRBV7-9, the J gene TRBJ2-2, with D perhaps TRBD1 or TRBD2 (5 bases each). Germline V gives CDR1 SEHNR, CDR2 FQNEAQ (reference sequence). CDR3 length: 16 residues. The V end lost 6 bases, the J end lost 0 bases, and 14 bases lay between the germline ends.

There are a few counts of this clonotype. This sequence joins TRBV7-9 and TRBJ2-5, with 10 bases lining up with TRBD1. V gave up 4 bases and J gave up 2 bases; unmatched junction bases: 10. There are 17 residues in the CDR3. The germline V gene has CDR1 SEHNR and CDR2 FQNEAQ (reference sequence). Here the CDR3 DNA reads TGTGCCAGCAGCTACGAAATCGGGACAGGGGATCAAGAGACCCAGTACTTC. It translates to CASSYEIGTGDQETQYF. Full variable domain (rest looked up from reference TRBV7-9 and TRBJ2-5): DTGVSQNPRHKITKRGQNVTFRCDPISEHNRLYWYRQTLGQGPEFLTYFQNEAQLEKSRLLSDRFSAERPKGSFSTLEIQRTEQGDSAMYLCASSYEIGTGDQETQYFGPGTRLLVL.

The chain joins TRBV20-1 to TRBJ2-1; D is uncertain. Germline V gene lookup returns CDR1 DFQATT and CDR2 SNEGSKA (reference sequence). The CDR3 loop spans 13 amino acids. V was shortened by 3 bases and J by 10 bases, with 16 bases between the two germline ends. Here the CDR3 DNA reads TGCAGTGCTAGTATCCGATCTTCAAGGGAGCAGTTCTTC. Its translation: CSASIRSSREQFF.

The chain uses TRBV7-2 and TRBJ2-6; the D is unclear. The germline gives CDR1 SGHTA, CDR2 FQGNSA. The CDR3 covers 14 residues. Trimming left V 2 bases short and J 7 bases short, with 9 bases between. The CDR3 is CASSLLWEANVLTF. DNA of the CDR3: TGTGCCAGCAGCTTACTTTGGGAAGCCAACGTCCTGACTTTC.

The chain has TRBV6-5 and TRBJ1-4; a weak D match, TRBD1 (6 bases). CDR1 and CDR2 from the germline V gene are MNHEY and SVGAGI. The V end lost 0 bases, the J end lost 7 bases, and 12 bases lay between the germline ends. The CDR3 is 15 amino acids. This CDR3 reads CASSYSGGSSEKLFF. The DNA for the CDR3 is TGTGCCAGCAGTTACTCAGGGGGGAGCAGTGAAAAACTGTTTTTT.

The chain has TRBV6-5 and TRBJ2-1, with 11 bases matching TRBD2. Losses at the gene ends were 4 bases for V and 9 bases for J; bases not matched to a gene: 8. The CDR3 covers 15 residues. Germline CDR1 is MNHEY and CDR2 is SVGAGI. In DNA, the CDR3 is TGTGCCAGCAGTTCGCTAGCGGGAGGAACAAGTGAGCAGTTCTTC. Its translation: CASSSLAGGTSEQFF.

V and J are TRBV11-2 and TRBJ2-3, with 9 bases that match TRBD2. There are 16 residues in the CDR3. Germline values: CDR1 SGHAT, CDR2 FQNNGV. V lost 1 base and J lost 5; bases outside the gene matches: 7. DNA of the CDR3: TGTGCCAGCAGCTTAGGGAGCGGGAGGACCCTAGATACGCAGTATTTT. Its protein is CASSLGSGRTLDTQYF.

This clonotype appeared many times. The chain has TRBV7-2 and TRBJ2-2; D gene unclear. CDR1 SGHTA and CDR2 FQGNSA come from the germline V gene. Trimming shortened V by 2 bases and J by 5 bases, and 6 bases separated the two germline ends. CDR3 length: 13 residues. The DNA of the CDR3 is TGTGCCAGCAGCTTACGGTTAACCGGGGAGCTGTTTTTT. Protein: CASSLRLTGELFF.

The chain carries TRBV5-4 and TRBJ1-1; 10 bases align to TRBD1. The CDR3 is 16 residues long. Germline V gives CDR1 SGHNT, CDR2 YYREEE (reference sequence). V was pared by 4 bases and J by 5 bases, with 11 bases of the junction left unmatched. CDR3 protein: CASSRPGDRGRTEAFF. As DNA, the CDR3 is TGTGCCAGCAGCCGCCCCGGGGACAGGGGAAGGACTGAAGCTTTCTTT.

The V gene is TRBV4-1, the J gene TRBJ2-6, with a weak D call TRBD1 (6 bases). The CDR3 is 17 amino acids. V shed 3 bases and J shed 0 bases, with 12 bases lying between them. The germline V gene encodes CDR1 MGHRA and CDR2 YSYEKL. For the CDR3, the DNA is TGCGCCAGCAGCCAGGACAGCCTATTCTCTGGGGCCAACGTCCTGACTTTC. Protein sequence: CASSQDSLFSGANVLTF.

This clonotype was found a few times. DNA of the CDR3: TGTGCCATCCGACAGGGGAGGGAGCAGTACTTC. Translating it yields CAIRQGREQYF. This sequence joins TRBV10-3 and TRBJ2-7; 8 positions agree with TRBD1. V dropped 8 bases and J dropped 7; count of bases not matched to a gene: 4. Per germline, CDR1 ENHRY and CDR2 SYGVKD. The CDR3 has 11 residues.

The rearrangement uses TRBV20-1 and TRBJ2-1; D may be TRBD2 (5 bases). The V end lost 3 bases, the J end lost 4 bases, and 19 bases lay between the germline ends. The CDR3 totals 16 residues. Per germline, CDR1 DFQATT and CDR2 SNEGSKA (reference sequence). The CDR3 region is CSARLLLSGDYNEQFF. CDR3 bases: TGCAGTGCTAGGTTATTACTCAGCGGCGATTACAATGAGCAGTTCTTC.

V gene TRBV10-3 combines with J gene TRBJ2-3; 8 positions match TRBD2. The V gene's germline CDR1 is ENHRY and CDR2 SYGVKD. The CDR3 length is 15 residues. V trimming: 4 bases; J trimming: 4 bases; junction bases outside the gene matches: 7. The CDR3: CAISGTRAGADTQYF. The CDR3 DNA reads TGTGCCATCAGTGGGACCCGAGCGGGAGCAGATACGCAGTATTTT.